The 2 T cell receptor beta chains below come from one sample, sequenced in a study of CD8 T cells in ankylosing spondylitis. TCRdb itself ran the 5' RACE reads through MiXCR, one entry per CDR3 protein. There are 310,000 or so distinct CDR3 sequences in the sample; 20% occur only once, and less than 9.5% lies in the top ten. Sequencing input: blood, either unsorted or a sorted T cell fraction (not recorded which). The source of these receptors is a male donor with ankylosing spondylitis or in good health (not recorded which).

V usage is TRBV20-1 and J usage is TRBJ1-1; D not certain. Trimming stripped 0 bases from V and 0 bases from J, with 11 bases between. The CDR3 has 15 residues. CDR1 is DFQATT and CDR2 is SNEGSKA in the germline V gene (reference sequence). DNA of the CDR3: TGCAGTGCTAGAGATACGGCTAGAGTGAACACTGAAGCTTTCTTT. The encoded protein is CSARDTARVNTEAFF.

The J gene is TRBJ1-4, the V gene TRBV5-1; 10 bases are shared with TRBD1. The CDR3 is made up of 15 amino acids. The V gene's germline CDR1 is SGHRS and CDR2 YFSETQ. The J segment lost 5 bases and the V segment lost 4 bases, leaving 5 bases of the junction unmatched. CDR3 region: CASSPETGGNEKLFF. The CDR3 DNA sequence: TGCGCCAGCAGCCCAGAGACAGGGGGCAATGAAAAACTGTTTTTT.